A selection of T cell receptor beta chains follows, all from one sample in a study of cytomegalovirus exposure and HLA in healthy donors. The assay was immunoSEQ multiplex PCR, and TCRdb's table has in-frame clones only and misses some. Of about 90,000 clones listed, roughly 74% are singletons. Sequencing was done on a sample of PBMCs. These receptors originate from a woman younger than 35 in good health and CMV-seropositive. The CDR3 runs from the conserved cysteine through the conserved F or W. The D gene is left open where the match is weak. For some rows the clone size is stated as once, few or many, or as a class when expanded; others skip it.

CDR3nt | CDR3aa | abundance | j_gene | v_gene | d_gene
TGCAGCGTTGAAGGCGGGGGCTGGGGAGAGACCCAGTACTTC | CSVEGGGWGETQYF | - | TRBJ2-5 | TRBV29-1 | -
TGTGCCAGCAGTTTAGGCGACAGGGCCTACGAGCAGTACTTC | CASSLGDRAYEQYF | - | TRBJ2-7 | TRBV27 | TRBD1
TGTGCCAGCAGTTACTCGTTTTCCTACAGTTCTGAAGCTTTCTTT | CASSYSFSYSSEAFF | - | TRBJ1-1 | TRBV6-6 | -
TGTGCCAGCAGTTACTCTCGGGGGGAATACAATGAGCAGTTCTTC | CASSYSRGEYNEQFF | - | TRBJ2-1 | TRBV6-5 | TRBD2
TGTGCCAGCAGCTCTACTAGCGGGAGCGCCTACGAGCAGTACTTC | CASSSTSGSAYEQYF | - | TRBJ2-7 | TRBV5-4 | TRBD2
TGCAGCGTATCGGACTGGGGGCCTAATGAAAAACTGTTTTTT | CSVSDWGPNEKLFF | - | TRBJ1-4 | TRBV29-1 | -
TGTGCCAGCAGCTTGGCGGCAGGTGAAAGTCTATACCAAGAGACCCAGTACTTC | CASSLAAGESLYQETQYF | - | TRBJ2-5 | TRBV5-6 | -
TGTGCCAGCAGCCTAGCGGTGCCCTCCTACGAGCAGTACTTC | CASSLAVPSYEQYF | - | TRBJ2-7 | TRBV4-2 | -
TGTGCCAGCAGCACCCGGACAGGGGATAATCAGCCCCAGCATTTT | CASSTRTGDNQPQHF | once | TRBJ1-5 | TRBV5-5 | TRBD1
TGTGCCAGCAGTCCCCAGGGGGCTAAAAGTTCGTGGGACTACGAGCAGTACTTC | CASSPQGAKSSWDYEQYF | - | TRBJ2-7 | TRBV27 | TRBD1
TGTGCCATCCAAGACAGCTACTTCCAAGAGACCCAGTACTTC | CAIQDSYFQETQYF | - | TRBJ2-5 | TRBV10-3 | -
TGTGCCAGCAGGGGGACAGGGATGCAATCCTACACCTTC | CASRGTGMQSYTF | few | TRBJ1-2 | TRBV25-1 | TRBD1
TGTGCCAGCTCACCACCGGGACAGGGGTCTCTTGGGAATGGCTACACCTTC | CASSPPGQGSLGNGYTF | few | TRBJ1-2 | TRBV18 | TRBD1
TGTGCCAGCAGTCTGGGACAGGGGAACTATGGCTACACCTTC | CASSLGQGNYGYTF | few | TRBJ1-2 | TRBV28 | TRBD1
TGTGCCAGCAGCTTGGTCCCTCTGGGGGCGCGCAAGGAGCAGTACTTC | CASSLVPLGARKEQYF | - | TRBJ2-7 | TRBV5-4 | -
TGCGCCAGCGCTCGACCACAGGGGGGCGATCAGCCCCAGCATTTT | CASARPQGGDQPQHF | - | TRBJ1-5 | TRBV10-1 | TRBD1
TGCGCCAGCAGCCCCCGAGATGAACTCCCCTACGAGCAGTACTTC | CASSPRDELPYEQYF | few | TRBJ2-7 | TRBV4-1 | -
TGTGCCAGCAACTCCGGGACTAGCGCCCGGGGGGGCTTCAATGAGCAGTTCTTC | CASNSGTSARGGFNEQFF | few | TRBJ2-1 | TRBV7-2 | TRBD2
TGTGCCAGCAGCTTTCGGAACTACGAGCAGTACTTC | CASSFRNYEQYF | - | TRBJ2-7 | TRBV7-9 | -
TGTGCCAGCAGCTACAGGGGCCAAAGCTCCTATAATTCACCCCTCCACTTT | CASSYRGQSSYNSPLHF | - | TRBJ1-6 | TRBV5-6 | TRBD1
TGTGCCAGCAGTGAATTAGGGAAACCTAGCGGGAACTACAATGAGCAGTTCTTC | CASSELGKPSGNYNEQFF | few | TRBJ2-1 | TRBV25-1 | TRBD2
TGCGCCAGCAGCTTCCCTAGCGGGGCTAGCACAGATACGCAGTATTTT | CASSFPSGASTDTQYF | - | TRBJ2-3 | TRBV5-1 | TRBD2
TGTGCCAGTAGGGAGGACAGATCCACAGATACGCAGTATTTT | CASREDRSTDTQYF | - | TRBJ2-3 | TRBV19 | -
TGTGCCAGCAGCTCCAGGACAGGGGGCCTCGACGAGCAGTACTTC | CASSSRTGGLDEQYF | - | TRBJ2-7 | TRBV11-2 | TRBD1
TGTGCCAGCAGCGTAGTGGGGCGGGGGAGCACAGATACGCAGTATTTT | CASSVVGRGSTDTQYF | - | TRBJ2-3 | TRBV9 | TRBD2
TGTGCCAGCAGCTTCGACAGATACGAGCAGTACTTC | CASSFDRYEQYF | - | TRBJ2-7 | TRBV5-4 | -
TGTGCCAGTAGTATCTCCCCGGCAGGGTCCCACGAGCAGTACTTC | CASSISPAGSHEQYF | - | TRBJ2-7 | TRBV19 | -
TGTGCCAGCAGTTTAGGGGGCAGGGGAGCCTACGAGCAGTACTTC | CASSLGGRGAYEQYF | - | TRBJ2-7 | TRBV27 | -
TGTGCCAGCAGCGTTTACGAGCAGTACTTC | CASSVYEQYF | - | TRBJ2-7 | TRBV2 | -
TGTGCCAGCAGCTTGGGACTAGCCCTGAACACCGGGGAGCTGTTTTTT | CASSLGLALNTGELFF | few | TRBJ2-2 | TRBV5-8 | TRBD2
TGTGCCAGCAGCATAAACGGGGGCGGGAGCACTGAAGCTTTCTTT | CASSINGGGSTEAFF | - | TRBJ1-1 | TRBV7-2 | -
TGTGCCAGCAGCGTAGGGACAGGGACCTCCTACGAGCAGTACTTC | CASSVGTGTSYEQYF | - | TRBJ2-7 | TRBV9 | TRBD1
TGTGCCAGCAGCCGGACTAGCGGGGGGTTCTACGAGCAGTACTTC | CASSRTSGGFYEQYF | once | TRBJ2-7 | TRBV5-4 | TRBD2
TGTGCCAGCAATACCCCGGGACAGGGTGGAGATACGCAGTATTTT | CASNTPGQGGDTQYF | few | TRBJ2-3 | TRBV5-6 | TRBD1
TGCAGCGTGACAGGTCCGAACACTGAAGCTTTCTTT | CSVTGPNTEAFF | few | TRBJ1-1 | TRBV29-1 | -
TGTGCCAGCAGCTTGGAAACAGGGGCCTACGAGCAGTACTTC | CASSLETGAYEQYF | - | TRBJ2-7 | TRBV7-6 | TRBD1
TGTGCCAGCAGCTTACCTATCTCCACCGGGGAGCTGTTTTTT | CASSLPISTGELFF | - | TRBJ2-2 | TRBV11-2 | -
TGTGCCAGTAGTATAGGAACCAGGGGCAATCAGCCCCAGCATTTT | CASSIGTRGNQPQHF | - | TRBJ1-5 | TRBV19 | -
TGTGCCTGGAGGGCCGGGACAGGGAGCGGCTACACCTTC | CAWRAGTGSGYTF | - | TRBJ1-2 | TRBV30 | TRBD1
TGTGCCAGCAGCGGAGTGCAGGGGATTAACTATGGCTACACCTTC | CASSGVQGINYGYTF | - | TRBJ1-2 | TRBV7-3 | -
TGCGCCAGCAGCCCCCCGGGACAGATAAATTCACCCCTCCACTTT | CASSPPGQINSPLHF | - | TRBJ1-6 | TRBV4-1 | TRBD1
TGTGCCAGCAGTGAATGGGGCAGATTGAACACTGAAGCTTTCTTT | CASSEWGRLNTEAFF | - | TRBJ1-1 | TRBV25-1 | -
TGTGCCAGCAGCTTCGCAATGGGTGGGACTAGCGGGAGGAGCTCCTACGAGCAGTACTTC | CASSFAMGGTSGRSSYEQYF | - | TRBJ2-7 | TRBV5-4 | TRBD2
TGTGCCAGCTTTCCGATGGGGGGTCAAGAGACCCAGTACTTC | CASFPMGGQETQYF | once | TRBJ2-5 | TRBV6-5 | -
TGTGCCAGCAGCTTGGCTACGGTAGGGAGAATGGACTACGAGCAGTACTTC | CASSLATVGRMDYEQYF | - | TRBJ2-7 | TRBV5-6 | -
TGCGCCAGCAGCTTGGAGGGCAGGGCTTCGTACGAGCAGTACTTC | CASSLEGRASYEQYF | - | TRBJ2-7 | TRBV5-1 | -
TGTGCCAGCAGCCTCGTGGGGGGTGCGGGAAACACCATATATTTT | CASSLVGGAGNTIYF | few | TRBJ1-3 | TRBV4-2 | -
TGTGCCAGCAGTTGGCCGGCGGGCTCTAACTATGGCTACACCTTC | CASSWPAGSNYGYTF | - | TRBJ1-2 | TRBV28 | -